This T cell receptor (beta chain) was observed in a study of immune evolution from preneoplasia to lung adenocarcinoma. About the research overall: HLA loss of heterozygosity: roughly 7.5% AIS, under 19% MIA, around 33% ADC, none AAH. Study-wide results and limits: Top clone share appeared to fall from AAH through AIS, MIA, adenocarcinoma.

TCRdb keeps only in-frame clones here, not all; method: immunoSEQ multiplex PCR. Of approximately 3,800 clones listed, roughly 72% were seen once; the top ten hold 10%. About this clone: What it binds is unknown. Distinct nucleotide sequences in the sample also encode this CDR3.

Macro-dissection enriched premalignant or tumor cells before nucleic acid extraction. In germline, CDR1 is DFQATT, CDR2 SNEGSKA (reference sequence). The trim removed 3 bases at V and 9 bases at J, leaving 2 bases unmatched. This CDR3 comprises 11 residues. The receptor's source is a person in their sixties or seventies with lung adenocarcinoma. The chain is built from TRBV20-1 and TRBJ2-1, with 7 bases identical to TRBD2. Material for sequencing was FFPE minimally invasive lung adenocarcinoma tissue. CDR3 protein: CSASPGGEQFF. The CDR3 region has the DNA TGCAGTGCTAGTCCGGGAGGTGAGCAGTTCTTC.